Presented here are 5 T cell receptor beta chains from one specimen sequenced in a study of T cell repertoires in cytomegalovirus infection. One entry per CDR3 protein, called by TCRdb with MiXCR from the reads. The sample has roughly 150,000 distinct CDR3 sequences, roughly 18% seen once. The sequencing input was CD8+ T cells from PBMCs. These receptors were taken from a human donor in good health (CMV status not recorded). Some clones in this sample may be carry-over from other donors' samples.

With regard to this clonotype: This sequence may be a read error, since a much larger clone differs from it by one base. The chain uses TRBV7-2 and TRBJ2-7, with 10 nucleotides matching TRBD2. CDR3 length: 15 residues. The V segment lost 5 bases and the J segment 5 bases; nucleotides outside the gene matches: 9. Germline loops: CDR1 SGHTA, CDR2 FQGNSA. CDR3 in amino acids: CASSPYSGGTNEQYF. CDR3 DNA: TGTGCCAGCAGCCCCTATAGCGGGGGGACCAACGAGCAGTACTTC.

This clonotype was detected a few times. V and J are TRBV7-2 and TRBJ2-7; TRBD1 matches at 7 bases. V was clipped by 1 base and J by 2 bases; unmatched bases: 5. CDR3 length: 15 amino acids. CDR1 SGHTA and CDR2 FQGNSA come from the germline V gene. The CDR3 loop is CASSLGVGGAYEQYF. Written as DNA, the CDR3 is TGTGCCAGCAGCTTAGGGGTAGGGGGCGCCTACGAGCAGTACTTC.

This clonotype was observed many times. The gene calls are TRBV7-2 and TRBJ2-7; 14 bases align to TRBD2. Trimming at V came to 0 bases and at J to 2 bases, leaving 3 bases not matched to a gene. CDR1 and CDR2 from the germline V gene are SGHTA and FQGNSA. This CDR3 comprises 17 residues. The DNA for the CDR3 is TGTGCCAGCAGCTTAGCTGGACTAGCGGGGGGTCCCTACGAGCAGTACTTC. It is translated as CASSLAGLAGGPYEQYF. Full variable domain (rest looked up from reference TRBV7-2 and TRBJ2-7): GAGVSQSPSNKVTEKGKDVELRCDPISGHTALYWYRQSLGQGLEFLIYFQGNSAPDKSGLPSDRFSAERTGGSVSTLTIQRTQQEDSAVYLCASSLAGLAGGPYEQYFGPGTRLTVT.

The rearrangement joins TRBV6-2 or TRBV6-3 to TRBJ2-1; possible D gene TRBD2, 5 bases. With 0 bases removed from V and 6 bases from J, the gap between germline ends came to 9 bases. The germline V gene has CDR1 MNHEY and CDR2 SVGEGT. This CDR3 region has 14 residues. CDR3 sequence: CASSYSLRGNEQFF. The CDR3 nucleotides read TGTGCCAGCAGTTACTCCCTCCGGGGCAATGAGCAGTTCTTC.

The chain couples TRBV28 to TRBJ1-2; 10 nucleotides align to TRBD1. V dropped 2 bases and J dropped 10; count of bases not matched to a gene: 7. CDR3 size: 14 residues. Germline loops: CDR1 MDHEN, CDR2 SYDVKM. CDR3 amino acids: CASSLMRDRGIYTF. The CDR3 nucleotides are TGTGCCAGCAGTTTAATGAGGGACAGGGGTATCTACACCTTC.